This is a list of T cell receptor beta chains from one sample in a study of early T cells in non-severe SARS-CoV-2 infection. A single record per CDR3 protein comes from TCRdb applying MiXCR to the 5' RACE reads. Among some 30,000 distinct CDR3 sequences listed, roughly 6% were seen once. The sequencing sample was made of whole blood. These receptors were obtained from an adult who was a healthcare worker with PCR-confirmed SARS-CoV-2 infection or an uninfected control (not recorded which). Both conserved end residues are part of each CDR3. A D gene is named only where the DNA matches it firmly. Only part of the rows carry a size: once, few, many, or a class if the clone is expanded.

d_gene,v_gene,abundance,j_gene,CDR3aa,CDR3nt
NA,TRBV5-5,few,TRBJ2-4,CASSLGRIGLDIQYF,TGTGCCAGCAGCTTGGGCAGGATCGGGCTGGACATTCAGTACTTC
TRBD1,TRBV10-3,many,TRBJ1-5,CAISSGTGSNQPQHF,TGTGCCATCAGTTCCGGGACAGGGTCCAATCAGCCCCAGCATTTT
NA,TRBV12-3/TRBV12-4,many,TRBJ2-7,CASGPGHQSEQYF,TGTGCCAGCGGCCCGGGACACCAGAGCGAGCAGTACTTC
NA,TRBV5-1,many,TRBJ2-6,CASSKGHRNSGANVLTF,TGCGCCAGCAGCAAGGGACATAGAAACTCTGGGGCCAACGTCCTGACTTTC
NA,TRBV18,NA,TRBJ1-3,CASSPQAGSYSGNTIYF,TGTGCCAGCTCACCACAAGCGGGCAGTTATTCTGGAAACACCATATATTTT
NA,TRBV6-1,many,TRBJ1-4,CASSEISAEKLFF,TGTGCCAGCAGTGAAATCTCGGCGGAAAAACTGTTTTTT
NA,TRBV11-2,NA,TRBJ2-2,CASSFGRTGELFF,TGTGCCAGCAGCTTCGGGCGTACCGGGGAGCTGTTTTTT
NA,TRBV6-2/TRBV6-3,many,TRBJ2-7,CASSFGTPYWEQYF,TGTGCCAGCAGTTTCGGGACACCTTATTGGGAGCAGTACTTC
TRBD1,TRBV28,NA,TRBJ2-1,CASSPDRGDHNEQFF,TGTGCCAGCAGCCCGGACAGGGGTGACCACAATGAGCAGTTCTTC
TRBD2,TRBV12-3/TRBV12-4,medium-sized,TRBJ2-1,CASRDEAGGPRYNEQFF,TGTGCCAGCAGGGACGAAGCGGGGGGGCCGAGATACAATGAGCAGTTCTTC
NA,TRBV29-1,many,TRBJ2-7,CSVGPGSYYEQYF,TGCAGCGTTGGCCCAGGGTCCTACTACGAGCAGTACTTC
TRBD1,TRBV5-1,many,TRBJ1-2,CASSLSGGSNYGYTF,TGCGCCAGCAGCTTGTCAGGGGGTTCCAACTATGGCTACACCTTC
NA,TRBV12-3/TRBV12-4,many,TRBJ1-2,CASSLKGERGYTF,TGTGCCAGCAGTTTGAAGGGGGAGAGAGGCTACACCTTC
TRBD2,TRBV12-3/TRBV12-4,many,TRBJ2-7,CASSLSREGTYEQYF,TGTGCCAGCAGTTTAAGCAGGGAGGGGACCTACGAGCAGTACTTC
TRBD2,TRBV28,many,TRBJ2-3,CASSVLLAGGPTDTQYF,TGTGCCAGCAGTGTACTCTTAGCGGGGGGTCCCACAGATACGCAGTATTTT
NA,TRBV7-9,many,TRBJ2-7,CASSKSGEQYF,TGTGCCAGCAGCAAATCCGGTGAGCAGTACTTC